The rows below give T cell receptor beta chains drawn from one sample of a study of Graves' ophthalmopathy and Graves' hyperthyroidism. TCRdb passed the multiplex PCR reads through MiXCR, listing each CDR3 protein once. This table holds hundreds of thousands of distinct CDR3 sequences, 22% found once. What was sequenced was peripheral blood. All receptors come from a woman aged 18 to 35 with stable Graves' hyperthyroidism. Some clones in this sample may be carry-over from other donors' samples. Both conserved end residues are part of each CDR3. The D gene is left open where the match is weak. Only part of the rows carry a size: once, few, many, or a class if the clone is expanded.

v_call	d_call	j_call	clone_size	cdr3_aa	cdr3_nt
TRBV4-1	-	TRBJ2-7	-	CASSQVSGSKYEQYF	TGCGCCAGCAGCCAAGTCTCGGGCAGCAAATACGAGCAGTACTTC
TRBV6-5	TRBD1	TRBJ1-3	many	CASSYYQGGGNTIYF	TGTGCCAGCAGTTATTATCAGGGGGGTGGAAACACCATATATTTT
TRBV12-3/TRBV12-4	-	TRBJ1-1	many	CASSLGSMNTEAFF	TGTGCCAGCAGTTTAGGATCGATGAACACTGAAGCTTTCTTT
TRBV7-7	TRBD2	TRBJ2-5	many	CASSQGLAGIQETQYF	TGTGCTAGCAGCCAGGGACTAGCGGGAATTCAAGAGACCCAGTACTTC
TRBV6-1	TRBD1	TRBJ2-5	few	CASSAGQGQIWYRETQYF	TGTGCCAGCAGTGCAGGACAGGGACAAATTTGGTATCGAGAGACCCAGTACTTC
TRBV7-2	-	TRBJ2-7	many	CASSSHRLEQYF	TGTGCCAGCAGCTCACACCGGTTAGAGCAGTACTTC
TRBV11-2	TRBD1	TRBJ2-7	-	CASSYPPGQGKYEQYF	TGTGCCAGCAGCTATCCTCCGGGACAGGGAAAGTACGAGCAGTACTTC
TRBV20-1	TRBD1	TRBJ1-3	few	CRATVPSGQDFGNTIYF	TGCAGGGCGACCGTACCCTCAGGACAGGATTTTGGAAACACCATATATTTT
TRBV5-1	-	TRBJ1-6	many	CASSLEVSSSYNSPLHF	TGCGCCAGCAGCTTGGAAGTCTCGAGCTCCTATAATTCACCCCTCCACTTT
TRBV5-1	-	TRBJ2-7	many	CASSLDTAYEQYF	TGCGCCAGCAGCTTGGATACGGCCTACGAGCAGTACTTC
TRBV20-1	TRBD1	TRBJ1-5	-	CSAVQGVSNQPQHF	TGCAGTGCGGTACAGGGGGTGAGCAATCAGCCCCAGCATTTT
TRBV28	TRBD2	TRBJ2-7	few	CASPLRLAGGPDFYEQYF	TGTGCCAGCCCCTTAAGACTAGCGGGGGGCCCAGACTTCTACGAGCAGTACTTC
TRBV7-2	-	TRBJ1-1	many	CASSLEQMNTEAFF	TGTGCCAGCAGCTTAGAGCAGATGAACACTGAAGCTTTCTTT
TRBV11-2	-	TRBJ2-7	many	CASSLGPVGLEQYF	TGTGCCAGCAGCTTAGGCCCGGTGGGGCTCGAGCAGTACTTC
TRBV6-1	TRBD1	TRBJ2-6	few	CASMSTGHSGANVLTF	TGTGCCAGCATGTCGACAGGGCACTCTGGGGCCAACGTCCTGACTTTC